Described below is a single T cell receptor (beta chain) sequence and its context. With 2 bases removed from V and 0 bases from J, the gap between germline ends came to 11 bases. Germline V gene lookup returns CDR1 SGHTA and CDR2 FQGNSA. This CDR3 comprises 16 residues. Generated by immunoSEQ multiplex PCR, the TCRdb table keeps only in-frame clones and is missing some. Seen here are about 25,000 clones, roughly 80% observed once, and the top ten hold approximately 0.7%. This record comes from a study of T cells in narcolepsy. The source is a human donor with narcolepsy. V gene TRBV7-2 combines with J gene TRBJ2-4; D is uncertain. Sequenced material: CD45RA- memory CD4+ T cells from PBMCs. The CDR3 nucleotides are TGTGCCAGCAGCTTAATTCGGATTCTAGCCAAAAACATTCAGTACTTC. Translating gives CASSLIRILAKNIQYF.